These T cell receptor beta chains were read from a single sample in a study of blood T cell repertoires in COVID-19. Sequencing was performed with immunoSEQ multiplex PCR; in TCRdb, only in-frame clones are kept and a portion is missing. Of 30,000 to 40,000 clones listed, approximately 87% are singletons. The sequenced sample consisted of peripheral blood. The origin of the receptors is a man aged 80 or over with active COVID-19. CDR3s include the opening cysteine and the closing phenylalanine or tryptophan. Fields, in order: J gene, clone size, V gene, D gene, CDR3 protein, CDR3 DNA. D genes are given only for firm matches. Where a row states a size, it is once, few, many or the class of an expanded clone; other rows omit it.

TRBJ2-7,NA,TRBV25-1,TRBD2,CASSDQAGGPAQYF,TGTGCCAGCAGTGATCAGGCGGGAGGGCCCGCGCAGTACTTC
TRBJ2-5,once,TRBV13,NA,CASSLYRSRETQYF,TGTGCCAGCAGCCTTTACCGGTCGCGAGAGACCCAGTACTTC
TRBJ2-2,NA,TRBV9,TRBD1,CASSARGPGTGELFF,TGTGCCAGCAGCGCCAGGGGGCCGGGTACCGGGGAGCTGTTTTTT
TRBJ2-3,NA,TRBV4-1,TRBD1,CASGDRGIDTQYF,TGCGCCAGTGGGGACAGGGGGATAGATACGCAGTATTTT
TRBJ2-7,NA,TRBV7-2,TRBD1,CASSLGQLYEQYF,TGTGCCAGCAGCTTGGGACAGCTATACGAGCAGTACTTC
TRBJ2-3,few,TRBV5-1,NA,CASSLGGIDTDTQYF,TGCGCCAGCAGCTTGGGCGGGATCGACACAGATACGCAGTATTTT
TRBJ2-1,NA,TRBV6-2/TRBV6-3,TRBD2,CASSYSGGGNEQFF,TGTGCCAGCAGTTACTCGGGGGGGGGCAATGAGCAGTTCTTC
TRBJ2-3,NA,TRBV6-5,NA,CASTRTLAKADTQYF,TGTGCCAGCACCCGGACCCTAGCCAAGGCAGATACGCAGTATTTT
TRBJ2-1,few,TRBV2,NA,CASSGAGVGSNEQFF,TGTGCCAGCAGTGGAGCTGGGGTGGGGAGCAATGAGCAGTTCTTC
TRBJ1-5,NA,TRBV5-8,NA,CASTLPDYSNQPQHF,TGTGCCAGCACATTGCCGGACTATAGCAATCAGCCCCAGCATTTT
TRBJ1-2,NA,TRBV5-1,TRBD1,CASNSGQGAYGYTF,TGCGCCAGCAATTCCGGACAGGGGGCCTATGGCTACACCTTC
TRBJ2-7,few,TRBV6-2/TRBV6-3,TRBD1,CASSGTDRGEQYF,TGTGCCAGCAGTGGGACAGATCGAGGTGAGCAGTACTTC
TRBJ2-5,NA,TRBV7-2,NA,CASSPSAGRQETQYF,TGTGCCAGCAGCCCGTCGGCCGGGAGACAAGAGACCCAGTACTTC
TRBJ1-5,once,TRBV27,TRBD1,CASSPGGGGQPQHF,TGTGCCAGCAGTCCAGGGGGCGGGGGACAGCCCCAGCATTTT
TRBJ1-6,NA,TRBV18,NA,CASSATGISNSPLHF,TGTGCCAGCTCTGCGACAGGCATCTCCAATTCACCCCTCCACTTT
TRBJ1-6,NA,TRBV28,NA,CASTGGGSPLHF,TGTGCCTCAACGGGGGGAGGTTCACCCCTCCACTTT
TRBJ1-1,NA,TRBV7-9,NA,CASSLTGGTEAFF,TGTGCCAGCAGCTTAACAGGCGGCACTGAAGCTTTCTTT
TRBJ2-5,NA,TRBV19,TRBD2,CASIGTSGTGTQYF,TGTGCCAGTATTGGGACTAGCGGGACTGGGACCCAGTACTTC
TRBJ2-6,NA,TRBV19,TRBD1,CASHTGGEANVLTF,TGTGCCAGCCATACAGGGGGCGAGGCCAACGTCCTGACTTTC
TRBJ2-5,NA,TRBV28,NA,CASSPTLYQETQYF,TGTGCCAGCAGTCCAACATTATACCAAGAGACCCAGTACTTC
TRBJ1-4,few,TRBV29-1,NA,CSVVDSIGKLFF,TGCAGCGTTGTCGACAGTATCGGAAAACTGTTTTTT
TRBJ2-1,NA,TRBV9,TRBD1,CASNPEGQVNNEQFF,TGTGCCAGCAACCCAGAAGGACAGGTTAACAATGAGCAGTTCTTC
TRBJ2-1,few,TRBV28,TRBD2,CASRIALGAGGNEQFF,TGTGCCAGCAGGATAGCCCTCGGAGCGGGGGGCAATGAGCAGTTCTTC